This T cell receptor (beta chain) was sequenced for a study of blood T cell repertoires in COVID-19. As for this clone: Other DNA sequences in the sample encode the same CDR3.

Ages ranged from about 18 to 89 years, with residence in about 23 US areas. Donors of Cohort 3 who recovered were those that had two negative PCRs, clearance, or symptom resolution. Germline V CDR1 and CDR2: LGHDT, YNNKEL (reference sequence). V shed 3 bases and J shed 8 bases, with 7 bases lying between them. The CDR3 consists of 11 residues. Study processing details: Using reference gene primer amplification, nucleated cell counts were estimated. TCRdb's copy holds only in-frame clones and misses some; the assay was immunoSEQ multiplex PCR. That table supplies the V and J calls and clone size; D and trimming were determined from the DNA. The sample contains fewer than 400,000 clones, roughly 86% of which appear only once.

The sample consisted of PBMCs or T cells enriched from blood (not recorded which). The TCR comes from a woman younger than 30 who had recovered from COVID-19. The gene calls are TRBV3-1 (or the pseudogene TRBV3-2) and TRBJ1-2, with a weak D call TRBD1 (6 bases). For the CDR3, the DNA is TGTGCCAGCAGCCAGAGGGGGGGCTACACCTTC. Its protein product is CASSQRGGYTF.